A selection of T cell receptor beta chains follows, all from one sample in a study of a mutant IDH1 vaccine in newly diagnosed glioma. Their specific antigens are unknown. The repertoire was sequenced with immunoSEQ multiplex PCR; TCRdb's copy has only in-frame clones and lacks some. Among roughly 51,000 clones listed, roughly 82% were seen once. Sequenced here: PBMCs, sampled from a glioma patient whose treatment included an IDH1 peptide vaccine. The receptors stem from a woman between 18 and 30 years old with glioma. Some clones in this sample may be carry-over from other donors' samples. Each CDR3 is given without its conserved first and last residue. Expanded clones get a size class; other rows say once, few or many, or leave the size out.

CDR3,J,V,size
ASSVDVSTDTQY,TRBJ2-3,TRBV9,NA
ASSFGDAGNTIY,TRBJ1-3,TRBV27,once
ASSQGLPSTGTEAF,TRBJ1-1,TRBV4-2,NA
AWSRERSLEQY,TRBJ2-7,TRBV30,NA
ASSLGGTQY,TRBJ2-3,TRBV7-6,NA
ASSEASSGREESEQY,TRBJ2-7,TRBV2,NA
ASSYVQIRNTEAF,TRBJ1-1,TRBV6-5,NA
ASSLGDRGHQPQH,TRBJ1-5,TRBV11-2,once
ASSPRDRKETQY,TRBJ2-5,TRBV7-9,once
ASSPAFRGDEQY,TRBJ2-7,TRBV5-4,NA
AWSVQTVSNGYT,TRBJ1-2,TRBV30,NA
ASNVGPRDTEAF,TRBJ1-1,TRBV9,NA
ASSSVPYGYT,TRBJ1-2,TRBV7-2,NA
ASSLAGDREPYT,TRBJ1-2,TRBV7-2,few
ASQQGIGKLF,TRBJ1-4,TRBV6-1,NA
ASSQGFLAKNIQY,TRBJ2-4,TRBV23-1,NA
ASSKVPRGNQPQH,TRBJ1-5,TRBV21-1,NA
ASSSWTGGFTTNEKLF,TRBJ1-4,TRBV5-1,NA
SVARANYGYT,TRBJ1-2,TRBV29-1,few
ASSVVTSAGGTDTQY,TRBJ2-3,TRBV9,NA
ASSPDRSSYNEQF,TRBJ2-1,TRBV19,NA
ASSFRTSGSPRTDTQY,TRBJ2-3,TRBV7-9,NA
ASSLAPGVGETQY,TRBJ2-5,TRBV5-1,NA
ASRQIGTLNEKLF,TRBJ1-4,TRBV5-1,few
ASSLAGLADIPS,TRBJ2-7,TRBV7-8,NA
ASSIQGENTEAF,TRBJ1-1,TRBV19,once
ASSVLDRGNSPLH,TRBJ1-6,TRBV5-6,NA
ASSSLSTANYGYT,TRBJ1-2,TRBV5-1,NA
ASSSPGTNPFYGYT,TRBJ1-2,TRBV27,NA
ASSPRQGPRNTEAF,TRBJ1-1,TRBV5-1,NA
ASEQASQNIQY,TRBJ2-4,TRBV5-6,NA
ASSLGQAGYT,TRBJ1-2,TRBV5-1,NA
ASSKANYGYT,TRBJ1-2,TRBV7-8,once
ASSLPQGSTDTQY,TRBJ2-3,TRBV7-3,NA
PRPGLYEQY,TRBJ2-7,TRBV5-1,NA
GISESQGIAF,TRBJ1-1,TRBV10-3,NA
SATSGQGFEQY,TRBJ2-7,TRBV29-1,NA